Shown below are 9 T cell receptor beta chains from a single sample sequenced in a study of cytomegalovirus exposure and HLA in healthy donors. It was with 60 Vbeta and 13 Jbeta primers that the PCR ran. Data came from immunoSEQ multiplex PCR; TCRdb stores just in-frame clones and leaves some out. This table holds 75,000 to 95,000 clones, 63% found once. The sequencing sample was made of PBMCs. These receptors were collected from a young woman in good health and CMV-seronegative.

The J gene is TRBJ1-1, the V gene TRBV27, with D perhaps matching TRBD1 (5 bases). V lost 3 bases to trimming and J lost 9 bases, with 8 bases between them. Germline CDR1 reads MNHEY; CDR2 reads SMNVEV (reference sequence). The CDR3 runs 11 residues. The CDR3 sequence: CASSFRGKAFF. As DNA, the CDR3 is TGTGCCAGCAGTTTCCGGGGGAAAGCTTTCTTT.

The V call is TRBV19, the J call TRBJ2-3, with TRBD1 as a possible D gene (6 bases). Germline V CDR1 and CDR2: LNHDA, SQIVND (reference sequence). Between the trimmed V and J ends, which lost 5 bases and 7 bases, there was a span of 13 bases. CDR3 size: 13 residues. DNA of the CDR3: TGTGCCAGTAGTGGCCGGGACACCTATACGCAGTATTTT. This gives the protein CASSGRDTYTQYF.

This clone appeared once. The rearrangement joins TRBV15 to TRBJ2-3, with 9 bases that match TRBD2. V lost 2 bases to trimming and J lost 2 bases; unmatched junction nucleotides: 8. The germline gives CDR1 LNHNV, CDR2 YYDKDF (reference sequence). The CDR3 contains 17 residues. This chain's CDR3 is CATSRMVAGDYTDTQYF. CDR3 coding DNA: TGTGCCACCAGCAGAATGGTAGCGGGAGATTACACAGATACGCAGTATTTT.

The chain couples TRBV7-3 to TRBJ2-3; maybe TRBD2 (6 bases). In germline, CDR1 is SGHTA, CDR2 FQGTGA. The length of the CDR3 is 14 residues. V lost 5 bases to trimming and J lost 6 bases, with 15 bases between them. CDR3 residues: CASSPPRGTDTQYF. CDR3 coding DNA: TGTGCCAGCAGCCCCCCCCGCGGGACGGATACGCAGTATTTT.

This chain uses TRBV5-1 with TRBJ2-5, with 10 bases identical to TRBD1. V lost 4 bases to trimming and J lost 2 bases; unmatched junction nucleotides: 2. The CDR3 sequence is 14 residues long. Germline CDR1 reads SGHRS; CDR2 reads YFSETQ. This CDR3 is CASSRTGGQETQYF. CDR3 nucleotide sequence: TGCGCCAGCAGCAGGACAGGGGGTCAAGAGACCCAGTACTTC.

This clone was detected once. The chain is built from TRBV10-3 and TRBJ2-7, with 9 nucleotides matching TRBD2. The germline V gene encodes CDR1 ENHRY and CDR2 SYGVKD. The CDR3 is 14 amino acids. The J segment lost 3 bases and the V segment lost 11 bases, leaving 11 bases of the junction unmatched. DNA of the CDR3: TGTGCCGTATCTCCTAGCGGGGCACACTACGAGCAGTACTTC. This translates into CAVSPSGAHYEQYF.

This chain links TRBV1 with TRBJ2-7; the DNA was not compared with TRBD2, the D call given in the table. TRBV1 is listed as a pseudogene. The CDR3 contains 15 residues. CDR3 amino acids: CASSQVCGSSYEQYF. In DNA form, the CDR3 reads TGCGCCAGCAGCCAAGTATGCGGGAGCTCCTACGAGCAGTACTTC.

V gene TRBV19 combines with J gene TRBJ2-7, with TRBD2 matching over 12 bases. This CDR3 comprises 15 residues. V lost 5 bases to trimming and J lost 2 bases; unmatched junction nucleotides: 4. The germline V gene encodes CDR1 LNHDA and CDR2 SQIVND (reference sequence). As DNA, the CDR3 is TGTGCCAGTAGTCCCGGACTAGCGGGGACCTACGAGCAGTACTTC. Its protein product is CASSPGLAGTYEQYF.

J is TRBJ1-2 and V is TRBV5-5; D may be TRBD1 (6 bases). The germline V and J ends were trimmed by 4 bases and 5 bases, with 18 bases remaining between them. The CDR3 sequence is 15 residues long. The V gene's germline CDR1 is SGHKS and CDR2 YYEKEE (reference sequence). CDR3 amino acids: CASSNWDNRYYGYTF. CDR3 in DNA: TGTGCCAGCAGCAACTGGGACAACCGTTATTATGGCTACACCTTC.